This TCR beta chain was captured in a study of response to subunit inactivated influenza vaccine. Study-wide results and caveats: Only a handful of new T cells, the authors suggested, are recruited with each seasonal influenza vaccination.

The CDR3 sequence is 15 residues long. Trimming at V came to 4 bases and at J to 5 bases, leaving 6 bases not matched to a gene. Germline values: CDR1 SGHTA, CDR2 FQGNSA. This clonotype was counted between two and nine times. Its specificity is unknown. TCRdb processed the RT-PCR reads anew with MiXCR; each CDR3 protein has one entry. The data show 530,000 or so distinct CDR3 sequences, roughly 27% seen once. The sequence came from a man between 45 and 60 years old who received an inactivated influenza vaccine. This chain joins TRBV7-2 and TRBJ2-2, with 8 nucleotides matching TRBD2. Material: CD4+ T cells sorted from PBMCs, obtained roughly 5 days after vaccination. The CDR3 DNA is TGTGCCAGCAGCTCCCCGGGGGGGGGAACCGGGGAGCTGTTTTTT. Protein sequence: CASSSPGGGTGELFF.